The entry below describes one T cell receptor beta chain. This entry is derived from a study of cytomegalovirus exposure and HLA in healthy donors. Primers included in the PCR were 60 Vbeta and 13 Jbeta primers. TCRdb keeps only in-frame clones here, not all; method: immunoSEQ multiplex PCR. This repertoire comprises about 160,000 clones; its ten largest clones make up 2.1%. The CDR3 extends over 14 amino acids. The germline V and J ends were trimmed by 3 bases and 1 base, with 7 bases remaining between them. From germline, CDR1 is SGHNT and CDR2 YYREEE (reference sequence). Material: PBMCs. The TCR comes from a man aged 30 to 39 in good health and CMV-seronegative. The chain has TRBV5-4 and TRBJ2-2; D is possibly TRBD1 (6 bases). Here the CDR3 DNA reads TGTGCCAGCAGCTCGGGACAGAACACCGGGGAGCTGTTTTTT. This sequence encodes CASSSGQNTGELFF.